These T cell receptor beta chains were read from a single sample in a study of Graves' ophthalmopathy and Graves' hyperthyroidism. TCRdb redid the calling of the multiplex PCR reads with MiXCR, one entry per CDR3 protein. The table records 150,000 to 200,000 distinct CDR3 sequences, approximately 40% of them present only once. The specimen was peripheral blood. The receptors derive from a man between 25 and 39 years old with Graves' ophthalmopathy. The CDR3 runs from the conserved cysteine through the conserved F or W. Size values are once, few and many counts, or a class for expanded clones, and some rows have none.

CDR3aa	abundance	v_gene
CASSERAPSTQYF	NA	TRBV6-1
CASLTGALSTEAFF	NA	TRBV7-6
CSVEDTSTGELFF	many	TRBV29-1
CASSPWGNQPQHF	many	TRBV28
CATSRDALIGTQYF	many	TRBV15
CASSLNRANYGYTF	many	TRBV12-3/TRBV12-4
CASSTRDRGSGANVLTF	many	TRBV19
CASSLRGTGGTGELFF	NA	TRBV7-8
CASSLDRDRGGHQPQHF	NA	TRBV11-2
CASSSAGRDRGTEAFF	many	TRBV28
CSARHGTPHYEQYF	NA	TRBV20-1
CASSLALIDSYEQYF	NA	TRBV5-6
CASSPVLEQYF	many	TRBV5-1
CASRPRATGELFF	many	TRBV6-1
CSVGGTGVNTEAFF	many	TRBV29-1
CASSVAGGGNTEAFF	many	TRBV9
CASSPLKTSGRWQETQYF	many	TRBV27
CASSPPPGGRNQPQHF	NA	TRBV6-1
CASGLVILGPYYEQYF	many	TRBV12-5
CASVDSLSRQETQYF	many	TRBV7-8
CATSQGMSTEAFF	NA	TRBV7-3
CASRNPMNTEAFF	many	TRBV6-2/TRBV6-3
CASSYRTAYGYTF	many	TRBV6-5
CASSLGGARRSPLHF	many	TRBV28
CASRPGTGGPPHYGYTF	many	TRBV12-3/TRBV12-4
CASSFLGQMEWGQMENIQYF	NA	TRBV11-1
CASSQVNFLLGLEGEQYF	NA	TRBV4-1
CATSALLGGYQPQHF	many	TRBV15
CASSEVAGSYEQYF	NA	TRBV10-1
CASSFLEGPSYEQYF	many	TRBV7-2
CASSTYQLDYGYTF	many	TRBV7-8
CASSLWTSGRMYEQYF	few	TRBV19
CASSLPGAVAYEQYF	many	TRBV28
CASSELNRGTGARGYTF	many	TRBV6-1
CASSSRPTGTLSDNSPLHF	NA	TRBV6-5
CASSSAGGEETQYF	many	TRBV7-2